This T cell receptor beta chain was obtained from a study of blood T cells in healthy people across ages. Study-level results: In older individuals, TCR beta diversity per million T cells was lower, falling roughly linearly with age.

Sample-barcoded 5' priming and a J-beta primer mix drove a second PCR of roughly 6 to 12 cycles. Every single cDNA molecule received a tag from a template-switch adaptor with 12 random nucleotides. Each CDR3 protein gets one entry after TCRdb re-called the 5' RACE reads with MiXCR. The sample includes around 1,000,000 distinct CDR3 sequences, approximately 26% seen only once; the top ten take about 0.72%. This clonotype has just a few counts. What it recognizes is unknown. CDR1 and CDR2 from the germline V gene are SGDLS and YYNGEE. Between the trimmed V and J ends, which lost 0 bases and 4 bases, there was a span of 12 bases. The length of the CDR3 is 15 residues. The sample was also reused in another study, on T cells of mothers and their children.

The chain has TRBV9 and TRBJ2-3, with a tentative D call TRBD2 (6 bases). The receptor comes from a girl aged 2-9 years in good health. Material for sequencing was blood. The CDR3: CASSVDGSSPDTQYF. The DNA for the CDR3 is TGTGCCAGCAGCGTAGACGGGAGTTCGCCAGATACGCAGTATTTT.